Listed below are T cell receptor beta chains from one sample, sequenced in a study of patients and donors after allogeneic stem cell transplantation. TCRdb recomputed calls from the RT-PCR reads with MiXCR, one row per CDR3 protein. The data show some 880,000 distinct CDR3 sequences, about a sixth seen once. Sequencing was performed on blood, either unsorted or a sorted T cell fraction (not recorded which). These receptors were collected from a human donor who was either an allogeneic HSCT recipient or a stem cell or donor lymphocyte infusion donor (not recorded which). It is not recorded whose cells these are; they may come from a transplant donor. Each CDR3 is given with its conserved first and last residue. D genes are given only for firm matches. For some rows the clone size is stated as once, few or many, or as a class when expanded; others skip it.

J gene	D gene	clone size	V gene	CDR3 protein	CDR3 DNA
TRBJ2-7	TRBD2	NA	TRBV20-1	CSAGGYPPPGEQYF	TGCAGTGCGGGAGGGTACCCTCCCCCAGGCGAGCAGTACTTC
TRBJ2-3	TRBD2	NA	TRBV5-1	CASSPAGGKGVDTQYF	TGCGCCAGCAGCCCCGCGGGGGGAAAAGGGGTAGATACGCAGTATTTT
TRBJ2-5	TRBD2	NA	TRBV24-1	CATRRGERDEETQYF	TGTGCCACCAGGCGGGGGGAGCGGGATGAAGAGACCCAGTACTTC
TRBJ2-2	NA	few	TRBV9	CASSVATTGELFF	TGTGCCAGCAGCGTAGCTACGACCGGGGAGCTGTTTTTT
TRBJ2-3	NA	NA	TRBV6-4	CASSDSVDGAGQTSTDTQYF	TGTGCCAGCAGTGACTCGGTGGACGGGGCGGGACAAACTAGCACAGATACGCAGTATTTT
TRBJ2-2	NA	NA	TRBV27	CASSTLGLGDTGELFF	TGTGCCAGCAGTACCTTAGGGCTGGGAGACACCGGGGAGCTGTTTTTT
TRBJ2-3	TRBD2	NA	TRBV27	CASSSTSGRSTDTQYF	TGTGCCAGCAGTTCGACTAGCGGGAGGAGCACAGATACGCAGTATTTT
TRBJ2-1	TRBD2	NA	TRBV10-3	CAISERGGGGDEQFF	TGTGCCATCAGTGAGAGGGGCGGGGGAGGCGATGAGCAGTTCTTC
TRBJ2-5	TRBD1	few	TRBV7-9	CASLKDRAETQYF	TGTGCCAGCCTAAAAGACAGGGCAGAGACCCAGTACTTC
TRBJ2-7	TRBD1	few	TRBV25-1	CASSEDPGQNYEQYF	TGTGCCAGCAGTGAGGACCCGGGACAGAACTACGAGCAGTACTTC
TRBJ1-2	TRBD1	NA	TRBV29-1	CSAKQGSAGYTF	TGCAGCGCGAAACAGGGGTCCGCTGGCTACACCTTC
TRBJ1-2	NA	NA	TRBV20-1	CSASLPGAYGYTF	TGCAGTGCTAGCCTCCCGGGTGCCTATGGCTACACCTTC
TRBJ1-1	NA	once	TRBV5-1	CASSLGQKLNPEAFF	TGCGCCAGCAGCTTGGGACAGAAATTGAACCCTGAAGCTTTCTTT
TRBJ2-3	TRBD2	few	TRBV7-2	CASSLAGLAGDTQYF	TGTGCCAGCAGCTTAGCGGGACTAGCGGGAGATACGCAGTATTTT
TRBJ1-5	NA	few	TRBV10-3	CAISDRSFGPQHF	TGTGCCATCAGCGACAGGTCATTTGGGCCCCAGCATTTT
TRBJ2-6	TRBD2	few	TRBV7-2	CASSLARGTIRANVLTF	TGTGCCAGCAGCTTAGCGCGGGGGACGATTCGGGCCAACGTCCTGACTTTC
TRBJ2-5	NA	many	TRBV5-1	CASSLTVPQETQYF	TGCGCCAGCAGCTTGACGGTACCCCAAGAGACCCAGTACTTC
TRBJ2-1	NA	few	TRBV11-2	CASSPGPYGGLSLGQFF	TGTGCCAGCAGCCCCGGTCCCTACGGGGGCCTCTCCTTGGGGCAGTTCTTC
TRBJ2-3	TRBD2	NA	TRBV7-2	CASRTSGPYTDTQYF	TGTGCCAGCAGGACTAGCGGGCCATACACAGATACGCAGTATTTT
TRBJ2-1	TRBD2	NA	TRBV20-1	CSARASGLYNEQFF	TGCAGTGCTAGAGCTAGCGGGCTCTACAATGAGCAGTTCTTC
TRBJ2-2	NA	NA	TRBV20-1	CSARVGPPRTGELFF	TGCAGTGCTAGAGTCGGACCCCCGAGGACCGGGGAGCTGTTTTTT
TRBJ1-2	NA	few	TRBV27	CASSFSADANYGYTF	TGTGCCAGCAGTTTTTCCGCCGACGCCAACTATGGCTACACCTTC
TRBJ1-2	NA	few	TRBV30	CAGGSGGYTF	TGTGCCGGAGGATCGGGTGGCTACACCTTC
TRBJ2-7	TRBD2	few	TRBV5-6	CASSFGTSDYEQYF	TGTGCCAGCAGCTTCGGGACTAGTGACTACGAGCAGTACTTC